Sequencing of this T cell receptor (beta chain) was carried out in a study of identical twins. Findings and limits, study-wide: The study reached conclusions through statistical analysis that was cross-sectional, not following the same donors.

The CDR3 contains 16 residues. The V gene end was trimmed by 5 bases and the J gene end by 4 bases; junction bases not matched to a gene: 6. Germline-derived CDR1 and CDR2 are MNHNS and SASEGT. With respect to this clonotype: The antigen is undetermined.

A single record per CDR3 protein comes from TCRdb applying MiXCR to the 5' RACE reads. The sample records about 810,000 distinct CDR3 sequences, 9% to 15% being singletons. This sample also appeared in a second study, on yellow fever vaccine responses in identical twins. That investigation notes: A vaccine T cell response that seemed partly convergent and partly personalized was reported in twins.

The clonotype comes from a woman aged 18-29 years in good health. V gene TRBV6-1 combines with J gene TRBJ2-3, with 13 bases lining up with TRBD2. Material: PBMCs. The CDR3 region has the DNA TGTGCCAGCAGTCATCTGACTAGCGGGAGGCCAGATACGCAGTATTTT. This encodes CASSHLTSGRPDTQYF.